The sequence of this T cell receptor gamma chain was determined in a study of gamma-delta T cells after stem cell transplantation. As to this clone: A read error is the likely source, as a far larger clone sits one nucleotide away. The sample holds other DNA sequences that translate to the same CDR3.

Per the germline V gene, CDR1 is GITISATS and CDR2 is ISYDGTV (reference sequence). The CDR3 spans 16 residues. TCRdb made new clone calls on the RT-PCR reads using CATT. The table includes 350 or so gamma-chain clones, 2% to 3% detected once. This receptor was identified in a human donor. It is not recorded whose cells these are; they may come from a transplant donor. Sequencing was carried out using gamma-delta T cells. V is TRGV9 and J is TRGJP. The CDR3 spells CALWEVQELGKKIKVF. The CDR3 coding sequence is TGCGCCTTGTGGGAGGTGCAAGAGTTGGGCAAAAAAATCAAGGTATTT.